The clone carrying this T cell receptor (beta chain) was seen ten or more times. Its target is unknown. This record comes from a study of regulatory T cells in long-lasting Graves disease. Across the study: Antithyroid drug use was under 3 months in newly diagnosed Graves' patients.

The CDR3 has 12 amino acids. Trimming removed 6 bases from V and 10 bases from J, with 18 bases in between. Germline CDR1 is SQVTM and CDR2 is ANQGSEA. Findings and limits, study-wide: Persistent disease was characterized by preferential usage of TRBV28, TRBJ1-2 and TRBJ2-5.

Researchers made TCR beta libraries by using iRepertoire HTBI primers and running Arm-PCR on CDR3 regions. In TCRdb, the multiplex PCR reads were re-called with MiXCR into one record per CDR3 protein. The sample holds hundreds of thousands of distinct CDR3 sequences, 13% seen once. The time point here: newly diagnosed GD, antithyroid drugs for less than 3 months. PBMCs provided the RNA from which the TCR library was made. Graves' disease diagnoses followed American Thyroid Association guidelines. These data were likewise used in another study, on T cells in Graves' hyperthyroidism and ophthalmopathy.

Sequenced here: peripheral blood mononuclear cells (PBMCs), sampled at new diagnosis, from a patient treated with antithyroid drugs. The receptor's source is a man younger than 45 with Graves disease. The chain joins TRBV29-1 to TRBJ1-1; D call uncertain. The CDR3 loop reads CSVITDGKRAFF. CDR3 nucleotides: TGCAGCGTCATTACGGACGGGAAGAGAGCTTTCTTT.